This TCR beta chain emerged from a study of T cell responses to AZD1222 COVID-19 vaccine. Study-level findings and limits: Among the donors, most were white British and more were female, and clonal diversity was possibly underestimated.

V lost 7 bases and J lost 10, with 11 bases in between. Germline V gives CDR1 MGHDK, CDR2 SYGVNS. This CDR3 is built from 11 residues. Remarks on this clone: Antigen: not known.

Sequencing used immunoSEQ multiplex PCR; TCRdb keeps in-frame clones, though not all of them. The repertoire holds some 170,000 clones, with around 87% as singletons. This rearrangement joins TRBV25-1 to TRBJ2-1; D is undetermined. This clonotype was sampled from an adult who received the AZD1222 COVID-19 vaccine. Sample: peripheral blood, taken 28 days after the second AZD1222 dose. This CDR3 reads CASTLGREQFF. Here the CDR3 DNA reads TGTGCCAGCACTTTAGGACGGGAGCAGTTCTTC.